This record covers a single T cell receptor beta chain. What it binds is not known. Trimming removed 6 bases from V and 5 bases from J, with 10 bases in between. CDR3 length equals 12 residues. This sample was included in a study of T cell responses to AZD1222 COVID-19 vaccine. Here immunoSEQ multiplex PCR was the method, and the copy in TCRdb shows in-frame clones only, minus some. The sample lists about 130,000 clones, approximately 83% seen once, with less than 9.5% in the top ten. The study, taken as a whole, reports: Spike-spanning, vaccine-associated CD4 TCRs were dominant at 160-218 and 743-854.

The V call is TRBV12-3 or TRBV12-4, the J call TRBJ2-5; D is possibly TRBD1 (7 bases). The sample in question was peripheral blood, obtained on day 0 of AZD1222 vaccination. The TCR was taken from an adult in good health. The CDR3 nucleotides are TGTGCCAGCAGGCAGGGGGGCGAGACCCAGTACTTC. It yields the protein CASRQGGETQYF.